These 27 T cell receptor beta chains were all obtained from the same sample, sequenced in a study of T cells and Merkel cell carcinoma outcomes. Profiling relied on immunoSEQ multiplex PCR, and the TCRdb table lists in-frame clones only, not all of them. The sample yields over 750 clones, about nine tenths seen once. The sequenced sample was tumor tissue from Merkel cell carcinoma. Source of these receptors: a human donor with Merkel cell carcinoma.

The chain couples TRBV28 to TRBJ2-5; 9 bases match TRBD2. Trimming took 5 bases from V and 2 from J; bases not matched to a gene: 15. Germline CDR1 and CDR2: MDHEN and SYDVKM. The CDR3 runs 18 residues. DNA of the CDR3: TGTGCCAGCAGTGAGGCTAGCGGGAACTTTGGTTTTCAAGAGACCCAGTACTTC. Amino acid sequence: CASSEASGNFGFQETQYF.

The CDR3 sequence is CAWSSGSLETQYF. CDR3 sequence (DNA): TGTGCCTGGAGTAGCGGGAGTCTAGAGACCCAGTACTTC. This chain uses TRBV30 with TRBJ2-5; 8 bases match TRBD2. The length of the CDR3 is 13 residues. Trimming at V came to 2 bases and at J to 4 bases, leaving 3 bases not matched to a gene. Germline V gene lookup returns CDR1 GTSNPN and CDR2 SVGIG (reference sequence).

The chain carries TRBV7-9 and TRBJ2-7; no clear D. V was trimmed by 5 bases and J by 2 bases, leaving 7 bases between them. The germline V gene has CDR1 SEHNR and CDR2 FQNEAQ (reference sequence). The CDR3 totals 12 residues. The CDR3: CASSNYPYEQYF. CDR3 DNA sequence: TGTGCCAGCAGCAACTACCCCTACGAGCAGTACTTC.

Remarks on this clone: One end of the junction fails to match germline, which may point to a read error. J is TRBJ1-1 and V is TRBV7-2; TRBD1 might be the D (6 bases). This CDR3 has 13 amino acids. From germline, CDR1 is SGHTA and CDR2 FQGNSA. Written as DNA, the CDR3 is TGTGCCAGCAGCGGCTACCGGGACACTGAAGTTTTCTTT. Residues: CASSGYRDTEVFF.

This chain connects TRBV29-1 to TRBJ2-7, with TRBD2 matching 11 bases. CDR3 length: 13 amino acids. CDR1 is SQVTM and CDR2 is ANQGSEA in the germline V gene. Trimming removed 4 bases from V and 7 bases from J; junction bases left unmatched: 6. The chain's CDR3 is CSVGVAGGEEQYF. The CDR3 DNA is TGCAGCGTTGGGGTAGCGGGAGGGGAAGAGCAGTACTTC.

V is TRBV5-1 and J is TRBJ1-3; no clear D gene. CDR3 length: 16 residues. Trimming shortened V by 1 base and J by 1 base, and 12 bases separated the two germline ends. Germline CDR1 SGHRS, CDR2 YFSETQ. CDR3: CASSLSAGASGNTIYF. The CDR3 DNA sequence: TGCGCCAGCAGCTTGAGCGCCGGCGCGTCTGGAAACACCATATATTTT.

This clone is a singleton in its sample. The junction shows a germline mismatch at one end, possibly a read error. This chain links TRBV18 with TRBJ2-3, with D tentatively TRBD1 (6 bases). CDR1 KGHSH and CDR2 LQKENI come from the germline V gene. There are 15 residues in the CDR3. The DNA for the CDR3 is TGTACCAGCTCGAGTGGGGGCCGAGGATCAGATACGCAGTATTTT. It is translated as CTSSSGGRGSDTQYF.

In its sample, this clone was seen a few times. This chain connects TRBV4-2 to TRBJ2-1; the match to TRBD1 covers 10 bases. V lost 4 bases, J lost 10 bases, and 7 bases stayed unmatched. Germline V lookup: CDR1 LGHNA, CDR2 YNFKEQ. This CDR3 region has 14 residues. This CDR3 is CASSLRQGAREQFF. The CDR3 nucleotides read TGTGCCAGCAGCCTCCGACAGGGGGCGCGGGAGCAGTTCTTC.

The genes are TRBV5-6 and TRBJ2-1, with D uncertain. CDR1 is SGHDT, CDR2 YYEEEE, per germline. Trimming took off 1 base at V and 0 bases at J, with 8 bases between the two ends. The CDR3 is 15 residues long. In DNA, the CDR3 is TGTGCCAGCAGCTTGTCCCCCAGCTCCTACAATGAGCAGTTCTTC. It translates to CASSLSPSSYNEQFF.

The V and J genes are TRBV25-1 and TRBJ2-6; D may be TRBD1 (6 bases). V dropped 5 bases and J dropped 4 bases, with 12 bases sitting between them. The germline V gene has CDR1 MGHDK and CDR2 SYGVNS. The CDR3 spans 15 residues. The CDR3 DNA reads TGTGCCAGCAGTTCGGACACAGGGGGGGCCAACGTCCTGACTTTC. Its protein is CASSSDTGGANVLTF.

As for this clone: Other DNA variants within this sample encode the same CDR3. This chain uses TRBV16 with TRBJ2-5; 11 bases fit TRBD2. The CDR3 covers 15 residues. Germline-derived CDR1 and CDR2 are KGHSY and FQNENV. The ends lost 4 bases at V and 5 bases at J; junction bases unmatched: 6. CDR3 bases: TGTGCCAGCAGCCCGACTAGCGGGAACAAGGAGACCCAGTACTTC. Translation gives CASSPTSGNKETQYF. The full variable domain, with the rest looked up from reference TRBV16 and TRBJ2-5, is GEEVAQTPKHLVRGEGQKAKLYCAPIKGHSYVFWYQQVLKNEFKFLISFQNENVFDETGMPKERFSAKCLPNSPCSLEIQATKLEDSAVYFCASSPTSGNKETQYFGPGTRLLVL.

The chain combines TRBV5-1 with TRBJ2-7, with 8 bases lining up with TRBD2. The CDR3 has 16 amino acids. Trimming removed 3 bases from V and 2 bases from J; junction bases left unmatched: 10. The V gene's germline CDR1 is SGHRS and CDR2 YFSETQ. The CDR3 loop reads CASSWTLLAGTYEQYF. For the CDR3, the DNA is TGCGCCAGCAGCTGGACACTCCTAGCGGGCACCTACGAGCAGTACTTC.

The chain uses TRBV7-9 and TRBJ1-3, with 7 positions matching TRBD1. Germline values: CDR1 SEHNR, CDR2 FQNEAQ (reference sequence). Trimming at V came to 3 bases and at J to 4 bases, leaving 6 bases not matched to a gene. The CDR3 is 15 amino acids. CDR3 residues: CASSFKGAPGNTIYF. In nucleotides, the CDR3 is TGTGCCAGCAGCTTTAAGGGGGCGCCCGGAAACACCATATATTTT.

The chain has TRBV15 and TRBJ2-7, with 7 bases fitting TRBD2. Germline CDR1 and CDR2: LNHNV and YYDKDF (reference sequence). The CDR3 is 15 amino acids. Losses at the gene ends were 1 base for V and 2 bases for J; bases not matched to a gene: 5. The CDR3 DNA follows: TGTGCCACCAGCAGAGCTCGGGGACTACCCTACGAGCAGTACTTC. Protein: CATSRARGLPYEQYF.

This clone was recorded a few times. The V and J genes are TRBV5-4 and TRBJ2-7; possibly TRBD1 or TRBD2 for D (6 bases each). CDR1 is SGHNT, CDR2 YYREEE, per germline (reference sequence). The CDR3 covers 14 residues. Trimming pared 4 bases from V and 4 bases from J, leaving 15 bases between. The CDR3 bases are TGTGCCAGCAGCGGCGGGGACAACCCTTACGAGCAGTACTTC. It specifies CASSGGDNPYEQYF. Based on the CDR3 plus reference TRBV5-4 and TRBJ2-7, the full variable domain is ETGVTQSPTHLIKTRGQQVTLRCSSQSGHNTVSWYQQALGQGPQFIFQYYREEENGRGNFPPRFSGLQFPNYSSELNVNALELDDSALYLCASSGGDNPYEQYFGPGTRLTVT.

This rearrangement joins TRBV7-2 to TRBJ2-7; D gene ambiguous. CDR1 and CDR2 from the germline V gene are SGHTA and FQGNSA. V was trimmed by 5 bases and J by 1 base, leaving 6 bases between them. There are 12 residues in the CDR3. In DNA, the CDR3 is TGTGCCAGCAGCCGCCAGTCCTACGAGCAGTACTTC. Translating it yields CASSRQSYEQYF.

The J gene is TRBJ1-1, the V gene TRBV4-3; D remains unclear. With 4 bases removed from V and 0 bases from J, the gap between germline ends came to 9 bases. Germline CDR1 and CDR2: LGHNA and YSLEER. This CDR3 contains 14 residues. The CDR3: CASSRQAMNTEAFF. Written as DNA, the CDR3 is TGCGCCAGCAGCCGACAAGCCATGAACACTGAAGCTTTCTTT.

The V and J genes are TRBV5-1 and TRBJ2-1, with TRBD2 matching 15 bases. Germline values: CDR1 SGHRS, CDR2 YFSETQ. This CDR3 comprises 12 residues. The ends lost 7 bases at V and 10 bases at J; junction bases unmatched: 0. DNA of the CDR3: TGCGCCAGCGGGACTAGCGGGAGGGAGCAGTTCTTC. Translation: CASGTSGREQFF.

This clone was seen a handful of times. This chain links TRBV7-9 with TRBJ2-3; possible D gene TRBD2, 5 bases. Germline V gene sequence: CDR1 SEHNR, CDR2 FQNEAQ (reference sequence). Trimming took 4 bases from V and 0 from J, leaving 8 bases between them. The CDR3 loop spans 14 amino acids. The CDR3 reads CASSSRTSTDTQYF. The DNA of the CDR3 is TGTGCCAGCAGCTCTAGGACTAGCACAGATACGCAGTATTTT.

V is TRBV5-1 and J is TRBJ2-7; D may correspond to TRBD1 or TRBD2 (5 bases each). V dropped 3 bases and J dropped 2 bases, with 18 bases sitting between them. This CDR3 region has 16 residues. Germline V gives CDR1 SGHRS, CDR2 YFSETQ. CDR3 in DNA: TGCGCCAGCAGCTGGGGTCCGGGACCAACAGCCTACGAGCAGTACTTC. Residues: CASSWGPGPTAYEQYF.

The V call is TRBV9, the J call TRBJ2-1; weak D call: TRBD1 (6 bases). The germline gives CDR1 SGDLS, CDR2 YYNGEE. The CDR3 totals 17 residues. Trimming took 3 bases from V and 4 from J, leaving 20 bases between them. The CDR3: CASSDGLQGTGYNEQFF. The CDR3 DNA is TGTGCCAGCAGCGACGGGCTACAGGGAACGGGGTACAATGAGCAGTTCTTC.

The V call is TRBV7-2, the J call TRBJ2-3; D unclear. Trimming took off 3 bases at V and 4 bases at J, with 11 bases between the two ends. CDR1 is SGHTA and CDR2 is FQGNSA in the germline V gene. This CDR3 contains 14 residues. The CDR3 DNA follows: TGTGCCAGCAGCTTGGGATCAGAGTCAGATACGCAGTATTTT. This translates into CASSLGSESDTQYF. The full variable domain, rest sourced from reference TRBV7-2 and TRBJ2-3, is GAGVSQSPSNKVTEKGKDVELRCDPISGHTALYWYRQSLGQGLEFLIYFQGNSAPDKSGLPSDRFSAERTGGSVSTLTIQRTQQEDSAVYLCASSLGSESDTQYFGPGTRLTVL.

This clone was observed a handful of times. The chain has TRBV28 and TRBJ2-5; TRBD2 agrees at 11 bases. The CDR3 is 15 residues long. J was trimmed by 5 bases and V by 6 bases; bases with no gene match: 8. Germline loops: CDR1 MDHEN, CDR2 SYDVKM. The CDR3 loop reads CASSGALAGAETQYF. The CDR3 nucleotides are TGTGCCAGCAGCGGGGCACTAGCGGGAGCGGAGACCCAGTACTTC.

The V call is TRBV20-1, the J call TRBJ2-3; D not resolved. This CDR3 has 11 amino acids. V lost 2 bases, J lost 6 bases, and 6 bases lay in between. The germline V gene encodes CDR1 DFQATT and CDR2 SNEGSKA (reference sequence). The chain's CDR3 is CSARFADTQYF. CDR3 DNA: TGCAGTGCTAGATTCGCGGATACGCAGTATTTT.

This chain uses TRBV2 with TRBJ1-1; 7 bases are shared with TRBD1. CDR1 is SNHLY, CDR2 FYNNEI, per germline. CDR3 size: 13 residues. The ends lost 6 bases at V and 3 bases at J; junction bases unmatched: 4. The CDR3 region has the DNA TGTGCCAGCAGAAAGGGGGCCTACACTGAAGCTTTCTTT. Amino acids: CASRKGAYTEAFF.

The chain carries TRBV19 and TRBJ1-3; D remains unclear. Trimming left V 3 bases short and J 0 bases short, with 12 bases between. This CDR3 is built from 16 residues. Germline V gene data show CDR1 as LNHDA and CDR2 as SQIVND (reference sequence). Here the CDR3 DNA reads TGTGCCAGTAGTATCACACCAGGCTTCTCTGGAAACACCATATATTTT. Translating gives CASSITPGFSGNTIYF.

CDR3 in amino acids: CASSQARDRAWGNQPQHF. The CDR3 bases are TGTGCCAGCAGTCAAGCCCGGGACCGAGCTTGGGGCAATCAGCCCCAGCATTTT. This chain connects TRBV28 to TRBJ1-5, with D possibly matching TRBD1 (5 bases). CDR1 and CDR2 (germline): MDHEN, SYDVKM. This CDR3 comprises 18 residues. The ends were cut back, 5 bases at V and 2 bases at J, with 22 bases in the middle.